These 6 T cell receptor beta chains were all obtained from the same sample, sequenced in a study of OX40 agonist ivuxolimab in advanced cancers. Measured with immunoSEQ multiplex PCR; TCRdb has only the in-frame clones, and not every one. The data contain approximately 82,000 clones, roughly 86% of them singletons. Sequenced material: CD4+ or CD8+ T cells sorted from blood, taken in a trial of the OX40 agonist ivuxolimab. The receptors shown here come from an adult with an advanced solid tumor such as melanoma, head and neck, liver or kidney cancer.

The chain carries TRBV28 and TRBJ1-5; D gene uncertain. Germline lookup yields CDR1 MDHEN and CDR2 SYDVKM. The CDR3 is 15 amino acids. V gave up 5 bases and J gave up 0 bases, with 11 bases separating them. The CDR3 loop reads CASSVGEPSNQPQHF. CDR3 coding DNA: TGTGCCAGCAGTGTGGGCGAACCTAGCAATCAGCCCCAGCATTTT.

The chain is built from TRBV7-8 and TRBJ2-2; 7 nucleotides match TRBD2. V shed 11 bases and J 0 bases; nucleotides not matched to a gene: 12. Germline assignment: CDR1 SGHVS and CDR2 FQNEAQ. This CDR3 region has 16 residues. The CDR3 loop is CALHKSGGSNTGELFF. CDR3 DNA: TGTGCCCTCCACAAATCGGGGGGTTCGAACACCGGGGAGCTGTTTTTT.

The chain uses TRBV11-2 and TRBJ1-1; D uncertain. V was trimmed by 1 base and J by 5 bases, leaving 5 bases between them. This CDR3 comprises 12 residues. Germline V gene data show CDR1 as SGHAT and CDR2 as FQNNGV. The chain's CDR3 is CASSLVETEAFF. CDR3 sequence (DNA): TGTGCCAGCAGCTTAGTAGAAACTGAAGCTTTCTTT.

The chain carries TRBV27 and TRBJ1-4, with D hard to call. The CDR3 spans 14 residues. Trimming took off 0 bases at V and 7 bases at J, with 9 bases between the two ends. Germline V lookup: CDR1 MNHEY, CDR2 SMNVEV (reference sequence). CDR3 nucleotides: TGTGCCAGCAGTTTATCGATGGTGGCTGAAAAACTGTTTTTT. Translating it yields CASSLSMVAEKLFF.

The chain carries TRBV29-1 and TRBJ1-1, with TRBD1 identical over 10 bases. Germline V gene data show CDR1 as SQVTM and CDR2 as ANQGSEA. The CDR3 is 13 amino acids. V lost 6 bases to trimming and J lost 6 bases; unmatched junction nucleotides: 7. CDR3 protein: CSVQGQGVSEAFF. The CDR3, as DNA: TGCAGCGTACAAGGACAGGGGGTATCTGAAGCTTTCTTT.

This clone turned up a few times. This chain links TRBV19 with TRBJ2-3; either TRBD1 or TRBD2 may fit D (5 bases each). V dropped 10 bases and J dropped 2 bases, with 16 bases sitting between them. The length of the CDR3 is 14 residues. CDR1 and CDR2 (germline): LNHDA, SQIVND (reference sequence). The CDR3 region has the DNA TGTGCCACCGACTCGGGACGGCTCACAGATACGCAGTATTTT. It codes for CATDSGRLTDTQYF. The full variable domain, completed using reference TRBV19 and TRBJ2-3, is DGGITQSPKYLFRKEGQNVTLSCEQNLNHDAMYWYRQDPGQGLRLIYYSQIVNDFQKGDIAEGYSVSREKKESFPLTVTSAQKNPTAFYLCATDSGRLTDTQYFGPGTRLTVL.